Shown below are 3 T cell receptor beta chains from a single sample sequenced in a study of CD8 T cells in ankylosing spondylitis. Using its own MiXCR run on the 5' RACE reads, TCRdb lists one record per CDR3 protein. The repertoire holds roughly 250,000 distinct CDR3 sequences, with roughly a tenth as singletons. Specimen: blood, either unsorted or a sorted T cell fraction (not recorded which). The receptors originated from a male donor with ankylosing spondylitis or in good health (not recorded which).

This clonotype was observed at least ten times. The chain uses TRBV7-2 and TRBJ2-7; D not resolved. CDR1 SGHTA and CDR2 FQGNSA come from the germline V gene. The CDR3 has 12 amino acids. V was cut by 5 bases and J by 3 bases, with 8 bases left in between. The CDR3 DNA follows: TGTGCCAGCAGCACAGACTTCTACGAGCAGTACTTC. It codes for CASSTDFYEQYF.

This clonotype was observed at least ten times. J is TRBJ1-1 and V is TRBV6-1, with TRBD1 as a possible D gene (5 bases). Germline values: CDR1 MNHNS, CDR2 SASEGT. V lost 6 bases and J 8 bases, leaving 22 bases between the germline ends. CDR3 length: 15 amino acids. The CDR3 DNA reads TGTGCCAGCAGACCCCGGACCGGGGCCTTCCCAGAAGCTTTCTTT. This codes for CASRPRTGAFPEAFF.

This clonotype was observed many times. The genes are TRBV19 and TRBJ1-5; 9 bases align to TRBD1. The CDR3 is 15 amino acids. Per the germline V gene, CDR1 is LNHDA and CDR2 is SQIVND (reference sequence). With 7 bases clipped from V and 0 bases from J, the junction kept 4 bases outside the gene matches. The CDR3 protein is CASTRTGVSNQPQHF. The CDR3, as DNA: TGTGCCAGTACTCGGACAGGGGTTAGCAATCAGCCCCAGCATTTT.